Below are 24 T cell receptor beta chains sequenced from a single sample in a study of blood T cell repertoires in COVID-19 (dated by TCRdb to 2020 to 2022). Library preparation employed the immunoSEQ multiplex PCR assay. TCRdb re-hosts the immuneACCESS table, in-frame sequences only. Its copies lack some clones; in the studies checked, an unresolved V gene accounts for under half of them, and the cause for the rest is not known. The sample table holds over 200,000 clones, of which about nine tenths were seen once. The leading ten clones occupy about 9.9% of the sample. Sequencing input: peripheral blood. The receptor set was obtained from a man in his forties or fifties with COVID-19, enrolled during active disease.

The V call is TRBV9, the J call TRBJ1-2; D not resolved. Trimming took 0 bases from V and 3 from J, leaving 18 bases between them. This CDR3 is built from 17 residues. From germline, CDR1 is SGDLS and CDR2 YYNGEE. In DNA, the CDR3 is TGTGCCAGCAGCGTAGGACTCGTGAGGCCCCAAGACTATGGCTACACCTTC. This gives the protein CASSVGLVRPQDYGYTF.

The chain links TRBV19 to TRBJ2-5; D is undetermined. Germline lookup yields CDR1 LNHDA and CDR2 SQIVND (reference sequence). Deletions cut 6 bases from V and 3 bases from J, with 17 bases between. The CDR3 is 15 residues long. This CDR3 is CASRIRVATEETQYF. The CDR3 DNA reads TGTGCCAGTAGGATCCGGGTCGCTACCGAAGAGACCCAGTACTTC. Combining the CDR3 with reference TRBV19 and TRBJ2-5 gives the whole variable domain DGGITQSPKYLFRKEGQNVTLSCEQNLNHDAMYWYRQDPGQGLRLIYYSQIVNDFQKGDIAEGYSVSREKKESFPLTVTSAQKNPTAFYLCASRIRVATEETQYFGPGTRLLVL.

This chain joins TRBV11-2 and TRBJ2-3; D may be TRBD2 (5 bases). The CDR3 length is 19 residues. The germline CDR1 and CDR2 sequences are SGHAT and FQNNGV. Trimming removed 1 base from V and 2 bases from J, with 22 bases in between. The CDR3 reads CASSLVGWRTRRNTDTQYF. For the CDR3, the DNA is TGTGCCAGCAGCTTAGTCGGGTGGCGGACTCGAAGAAACACAGATACGCAGTATTTT.

This chain links TRBV19 with TRBJ2-1, with 10 bases lining up with TRBD2. Per the germline V gene, CDR1 is LNHDA and CDR2 is SQIVND (reference sequence). Trimming removed 8 bases from V and 8 bases from J; junction bases left unmatched: 9. CDR3 length: 14 residues. Written as DNA, the CDR3 is TGTGCCAGTCGATTAGCGGGAGGCACGGATGAGCAGTTCTTC. The encoded protein is CASRLAGGTDEQFF.

V and J are TRBV7-9 and TRBJ1-1; 7 nucleotides match TRBD1. V was clipped by 3 bases and J by 7 bases; unmatched bases: 2. The CDR3 is 12 residues long. The V gene's germline CDR1 is SEHNR and CDR2 FQNEAQ (reference sequence). The CDR3 here is CASSFQGGEAFF. The CDR3 nucleotides read TGTGCCAGCAGCTTCCAGGGGGGTGAAGCTTTCTTT.

The chain employs TRBV9 and TRBJ1-4; 8 positions match TRBD1. This CDR3 is 14 amino acids long. Losses at the gene ends were 4 bases for V and 12 bases for J; bases not matched to a gene: 11. Germline V gene sequence: CDR1 SGDLS, CDR2 YYNGEE. As DNA, the CDR3 is TGTGCCAGCAGCCCCGACAGGGGTCCGGGGGAACTGTTTTTT. As protein: CASSPDRGPGELFF.

The chain uses TRBV10-3 and TRBJ2-2; D is perhaps TRBD1 (6 bases). The V gene lost 11 bases and the J gene lost 2 bases, with 18 bases spanning the gap. The germline V gene has CDR1 ENHRY and CDR2 SYGVKD. CDR3 length: 15 amino acids. CDR3 region: CAAHPGQLNTGELFF. The DNA of the CDR3 is TGTGCCGCGCATCCGGGACAATTAAACACCGGGGAGCTGTTTTTT.

In this sample, this clone turned up a few times. The chain joins TRBV19 to TRBJ1-4; 8 bases fit TRBD1. The germline CDR1 and CDR2 sequences are LNHDA and SQIVND (reference sequence). This CDR3 contains 14 residues. The V segment lost 6 bases and the J segment 7 bases; nucleotides outside the gene matches: 7. The CDR3 bases are TGTGCCAGTAGATCCGACAGGGGCAGTGAAAAACTGTTTTTT. Translation: CASRSDRGSEKLFF.

The chain carries TRBV3-1 (or the pseudogene TRBV3-2) and TRBJ2-2, with TRBD1 matching over 7 bases. Trimming at V came to 4 bases and at J to 6 bases, leaving 8 bases not matched to a gene. Germline V gene lookup returns CDR1 LGHDT and CDR2 YNNKEL (reference sequence). There are 15 residues in the CDR3. For the CDR3, the DNA is TGTGCCAGCAGCCCCCTGGGACAGTTCGCCGGGGAGCTGTTTTTT. Translated: CASSPLGQFAGELFF.

This clone was counted a single time. This rearrangement joins TRBV7-2 to TRBJ2-7, with 9 bases that match TRBD1. Germline CDR1 reads SGHTA; CDR2 reads FQGNSA. The CDR3 is 15 amino acids. V was clipped by 1 base and J by 4 bases; unmatched bases: 5. The CDR3 sequence: CASSLVETGGYEQYF. CDR3 coding DNA: TGTGCCAGCAGCTTAGTAGAGACAGGGGGTTACGAGCAGTACTTC.

This clone was recorded once. The rearrangement links TRBV10-1 to TRBJ2-1; 9 bases are shared with TRBD2. The CDR3 contains 15 residues. The germline V gene has CDR1 WNHNN and CDR2 SYGVQD (reference sequence). The V and J ends lost 3 bases and 4 bases, in that order; junction bases with no gene match: 4. CDR3 in DNA: TGCGCCAGCAGTGACCTAGCGGGAAGTTACAATGAGCAGTTCTTC. Residues: CASSDLAGSYNEQFF.

The V and J genes are TRBV7-9 and TRBJ1-2; D perhaps matches TRBD1 (5 bases). Germline V gives CDR1 SEHNR, CDR2 FQNEAQ (reference sequence). The CDR3 length is 12 residues. V was pared by 1 base and J by 8 bases, with 8 bases between. CDR3 sequence reads: CASSLDRSGYTF. The DNA of the CDR3 is TGTGCCAGCAGCTTAGACAGGTCGGGCTACACCTTC.

The chain links TRBV27 to TRBJ2-7, with 10 bases matching TRBD1. Germline-derived CDR1 and CDR2 are MNHEY and SMNVEV (reference sequence). J was trimmed by 3 bases and V by 3 bases; bases with no gene match: 2. The CDR3 is 14 residues long. The CDR3 protein is CASSFGDRGYEQYF. Here the CDR3 DNA reads TGTGCCAGCAGTTTCGGGGACAGGGGCTACGAGCAGTACTTC.

This chain connects TRBV2 to TRBJ1-4, with 12 bases that match TRBD1. The CDR3 runs to 17 residues. Unmatched junction bases numbered 11, after V lost 5 bases and J lost 7 bases. Germline V lookup: CDR1 SNHLY, CDR2 FYNNEI. This chain's CDR3 is CASSPGQGAFWGEKLFF. The CDR3 DNA reads TGTGCCAGCAGTCCGGGACAGGGGGCGTTTTGGGGTGAAAAACTGTTTTTT.

V is TRBV9 and J is TRBJ2-2; D unresolved. V lost 5 bases and J lost 7, with 9 bases in between. Germline V gives CDR1 SGDLS, CDR2 YYNGEE. This CDR3 has 12 residues. DNA for the CDR3: TGTGCCAGCAGTCGGTTGAGCGGGGAGCTGTTTTTT. The encoded protein is CASSRLSGELFF.

The CDR3 reads CASSQEPLADFEFHEQYF. The CDR3 DNA follows: TGCGCCAGCAGCCAAGAACCACTGGCGGATTTTGAGTTCCACGAGCAGTACTTC. The chain carries TRBV4-3 and TRBJ2-7, with no clear D. Trimming took 0 bases from V and 5 from J, leaving 23 bases between them. The CDR3 extends over 18 amino acids. Per germline, CDR1 LGHNA and CDR2 YSLEER.

This clone was found once. This chain uses TRBV18 with TRBJ2-7, with a tentative D call TRBD2 (6 bases). Trimming cost V 5 bases and J 1 base, with 15 bases left between them. CDR1 is KGHSH, CDR2 LQKENI, per germline. The CDR3 sequence is 15 residues long. The CDR3 DNA sequence: TGTGCCAGCTCAGCCGGGACTCCGACATCCTACGAGCAGTACTTC. This codes for CASSAGTPTSYEQYF.

The chain recombines TRBV14 with TRBJ2-7, with no clear D. Per germline, CDR1 SGHDN and CDR2 FVKESK. The length of the CDR3 is 13 residues. Trimming stripped 2 bases from V and 3 bases from J, with 8 bases between. DNA for the CDR3: TGTGCCAGCAGCCAACGTCTTTTCTACGAGCAGTACTTC. The encoded protein is CASSQRLFYEQYF.

This clone was recorded a few times. The rearrangement uses TRBV5-6 and TRBJ1-1, with D perhaps TRBD1 (6 bases). CDR1 is SGHDT, CDR2 YYEEEE, per germline. This CDR3 comprises 15 residues. Trimming removed 8 bases from V and 0 bases from J, with 17 bases in between. The CDR3 spells CASYREGPVNTEAFF. The CDR3 nucleotides are TGTGCCAGTTACAGGGAGGGCCCCGTGAACACTGAAGCTTTCTTT.

The chain uses TRBV9 and TRBJ2-3; 9 bases map to TRBD2. The V segment lost 4 bases and the J segment 3 bases; nucleotides outside the gene matches: 9. The CDR3 extends over 16 amino acids. Germline V gene data show CDR1 as SGDLS and CDR2 as YYNGEE. CDR3 in DNA: TGTGCCAGCAGCTCCTTAGCGGGGGAAATAACAGATACGCAGTATTTT. Amino acids: CASSSLAGEITDTQYF.

The chain carries TRBV5-8 and TRBJ2-3; 8 positions match TRBD1. This CDR3 has 16 residues. V lost 4 bases to trimming and J lost 0 bases; unmatched junction nucleotides: 7. Germline values: CDR1 SGHTS, CDR2 YDEGEE. For the CDR3, the DNA is TGTGCCAGCAGCCCGGGGACAGGTTCTAGCACAGATACGCAGTATTTT. This codes for CASSPGTGSSTDTQYF.

The chain links TRBV3-1 (or the pseudogene TRBV3-2) to TRBJ2-5; a weak D match, TRBD2 (6 bases). This CDR3 comprises 15 residues. With 4 bases removed from V and 1 base from J, the gap between germline ends came to 13 bases. Germline CDR1 is LGHDT and CDR2 is YNNKEL (reference sequence). The CDR3 loop is CASSPLNGGQETQYF. CDR3 DNA sequence: TGTGCCAGCAGCCCCCTCAACGGGGGCCAAGAGACCCAGTACTTC.

This clone occurred once. The chain carries TRBV11-1 and TRBJ2-2; 12 nucleotides line up with TRBD2. CDR3 size: 16 residues. V shed 1 base and J 6 bases; nucleotides not matched to a gene: 3. CDR1 is SGHAT and CDR2 is FQDESV in the germline V gene (reference sequence). Here the CDR3 reads CASSLGTSGVSGELFF. The CDR3 nucleotides are TGTGCCAGCAGCTTAGGGACTAGCGGGGTTTCCGGGGAGCTGTTTTTT.

In this sample, this clone turned up a few times. The chain joins TRBV3-1 (or the pseudogene TRBV3-2) to TRBJ1-1; D is uncertain. This CDR3 region has 12 residues. Germline V lookup: CDR1 LGHDT, CDR2 YNNKEL (reference sequence). V shed 5 bases and J shed 2 bases, with 6 bases lying between them. CDR3 region: CASSYSNTEAFF. In nucleotides, the CDR3 is TGTGCCAGCAGCTACAGCAACACTGAAGCTTTCTTT.